These 6 T cell receptor beta chains originate from one sample sequenced in a study of neurological immune-mediated disorders. From the 5' RACE reads, TCRdb called clonotypes with MiXCR, one entry per CDR3 protein. Here the sample spans roughly 100,000 distinct CDR3 sequences, approximately 10% being singletons. As for time point: longitudinal time-point 3. The sequencing input was PBMCs. Receptors were obtained from a female donor with HTLV-1-associated myelopathy (HAM/TSP).

This clonotype was seen ten or more times. The chain uses TRBV28 and TRBJ2-7; the D is unclear. The CDR3 is 13 amino acids. Germline-derived CDR1 and CDR2 are MDHEN and SYDVKM. Trimming took off 4 bases at V and 5 bases at J, with 12 bases between the two ends. Written as DNA, the CDR3 is TGTGCCAGCAGTTCGGGCCTCGCTCACGAGCAGTACTTC. This codes for CASSSGLAHEQYF.

In its sample, this clonotype was seen many times. The J gene is TRBJ2-6, the V gene TRBV5-1; D not resolved. Trimming stripped 5 bases from V and 1 base from J, with 7 bases between. There are 14 residues in the CDR3. The germline CDR1 and CDR2 sequences are SGHRS and YFSETQ. The CDR3 reads CASSKESGANVLTF. For the CDR3, the DNA is TGCGCCAGCAGTAAAGAGTCTGGGGCCAACGTCCTGACTTTC.

In this sample, this clonotype turned up many times. V is TRBV20-1 and J is TRBJ1-1; D uncertain. This CDR3 comprises 14 residues. Trimming stripped 6 bases from V and 1 base from J, with 15 bases between. Germline CDR1 reads DFQATT; CDR2 reads SNEGSKA (reference sequence). CDR3 loop: CSARRGNKNTEAFF. The CDR3 DNA is TGCAGTGCCCGCCGCGGGAACAAGAACACTGAAGCTTTCTTT.

This clonotype was observed at least ten times. J is TRBJ2-7 and V is TRBV18; 12 bases match TRBD1. V lost 4 bases to trimming and J lost 6 bases; unmatched junction nucleotides: 1. This CDR3 spans 13 amino acids. The germline gives CDR1 KGHSH, CDR2 LQKENI. The CDR3 bases are TGTGCCAGCTCACAGGGACAGGGGGCCGAGCAGTACTTC. As protein: CASSQGQGAEQYF.

This clonotype was seen ten or more times. The genes are TRBV10-3 and TRBJ2-3; D ambiguous. Germline-derived CDR1 and CDR2 are ENHRY and SYGVKD. The CDR3 spans 13 residues. Trimming took off 4 bases at V and 0 bases at J, with 5 bases between the two ends. Here the CDR3 reads CAISATSTDTQYF. For the CDR3, the DNA is TGTGCCATCAGTGCGACAAGCACAGATACGCAGTATTTT.

This clonotype was observed at least ten times. The J gene is TRBJ2-5, the V gene TRBV20-1, with D perhaps matching TRBD1 (7 bases). CDR3 length: 15 residues. Germline values: CDR1 DFQATT, CDR2 SNEGSKA (reference sequence). The CDR3 is CSGEDAGQSSETQYF. The CDR3 DNA sequence: TGCAGCGGGGAAGACGCGGGACAGTCTAGCGAGACCCAGTACTTC.